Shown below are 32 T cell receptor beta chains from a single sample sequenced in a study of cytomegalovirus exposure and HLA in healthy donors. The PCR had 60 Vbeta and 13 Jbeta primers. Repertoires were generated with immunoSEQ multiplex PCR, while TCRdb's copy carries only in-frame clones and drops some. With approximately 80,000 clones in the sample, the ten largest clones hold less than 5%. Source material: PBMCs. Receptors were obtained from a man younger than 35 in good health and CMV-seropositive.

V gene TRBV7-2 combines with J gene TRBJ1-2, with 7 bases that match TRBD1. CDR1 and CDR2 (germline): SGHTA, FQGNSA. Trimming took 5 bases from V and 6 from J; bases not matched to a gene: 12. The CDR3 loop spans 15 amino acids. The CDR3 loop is CASSQASGRGNGYTF. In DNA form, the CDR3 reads TGTGCCAGCAGCCAGGCGAGCGGCAGGGGGAATGGCTACACCTTC.

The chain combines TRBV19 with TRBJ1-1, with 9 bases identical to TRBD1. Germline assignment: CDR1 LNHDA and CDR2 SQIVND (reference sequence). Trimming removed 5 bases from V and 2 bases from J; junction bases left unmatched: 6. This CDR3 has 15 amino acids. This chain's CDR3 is CASSPSTGGNTEAFF. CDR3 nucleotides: TGTGCCAGTAGTCCTTCTACAGGGGGCAACACTGAAGCTTTCTTT.

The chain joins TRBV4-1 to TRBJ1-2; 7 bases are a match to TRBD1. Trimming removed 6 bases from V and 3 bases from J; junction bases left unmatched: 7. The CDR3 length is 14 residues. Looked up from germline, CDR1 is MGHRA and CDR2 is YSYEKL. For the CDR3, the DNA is TGCGCCAGCAGGGAGGGGGCGGGTGACTATGGCTACACCTTC. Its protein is CASREGAGDYGYTF.

This chain's CDR3 is CASTGLNYGYTF. DNA for the CDR3: TGCGCCAGCACGGGACTCAACTATGGCTACACCTTC. The chain couples TRBV4-1 to TRBJ1-2; possible D gene TRBD1, 5 bases. The CDR3 is 12 amino acids. V shed 7 bases and J shed 2 bases, with 8 bases lying between them. From germline, CDR1 is MGHRA and CDR2 YSYEKL.

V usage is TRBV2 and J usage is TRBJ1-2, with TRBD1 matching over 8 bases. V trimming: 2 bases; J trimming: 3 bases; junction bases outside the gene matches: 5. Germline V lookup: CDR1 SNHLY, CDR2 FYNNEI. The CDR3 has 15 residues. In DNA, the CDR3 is TGTGCCAGCAGTGAAAAGACAGGGGCTGACTATGGCTACACCTTC. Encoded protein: CASSEKTGADYGYTF.

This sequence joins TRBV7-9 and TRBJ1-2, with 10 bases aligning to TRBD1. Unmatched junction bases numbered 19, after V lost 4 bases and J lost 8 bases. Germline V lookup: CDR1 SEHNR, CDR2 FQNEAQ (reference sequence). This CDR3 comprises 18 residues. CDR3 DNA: TGTGCCAGCAGCTCCGCTAGACAGGGGGCAAACTGGTTTAGGGGCTACACCTTC. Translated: CASSSARQGANWFRGYTF. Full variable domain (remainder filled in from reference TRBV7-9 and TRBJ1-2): DTGVSQNPRHKITKRGQNVTFRCDPISEHNRLYWYRQTLGQGPEFLTYFQNEAQLEKSRLLSDRFSAERPKGSFSTLEIQRTEQGDSAMYLCASSSARQGANWFRGYTFGSGTRLTVV.

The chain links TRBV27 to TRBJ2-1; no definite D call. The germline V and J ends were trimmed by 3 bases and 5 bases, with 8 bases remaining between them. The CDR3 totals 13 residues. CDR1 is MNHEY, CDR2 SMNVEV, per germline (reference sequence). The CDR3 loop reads CASSFGPNNEQFF. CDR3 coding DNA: TGTGCCAGCAGTTTTGGGCCGAACAATGAGCAGTTCTTC.

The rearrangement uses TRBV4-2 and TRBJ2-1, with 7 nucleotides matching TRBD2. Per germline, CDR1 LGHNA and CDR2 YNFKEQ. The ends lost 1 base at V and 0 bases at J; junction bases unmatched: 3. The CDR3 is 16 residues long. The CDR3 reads CASSQVRGGSYNEQFF. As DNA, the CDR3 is TGTGCCAGCAGCCAAGTCCGCGGGGGCTCCTACAATGAGCAGTTCTTC.

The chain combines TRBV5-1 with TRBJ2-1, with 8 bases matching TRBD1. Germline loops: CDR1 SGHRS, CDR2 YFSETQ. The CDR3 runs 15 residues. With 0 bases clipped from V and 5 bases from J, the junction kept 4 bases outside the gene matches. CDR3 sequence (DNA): TGCGCCAGCAGCTTGGGACAGGGGAGAGACAATGAGCAGTTCTTC. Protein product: CASSLGQGRDNEQFF.

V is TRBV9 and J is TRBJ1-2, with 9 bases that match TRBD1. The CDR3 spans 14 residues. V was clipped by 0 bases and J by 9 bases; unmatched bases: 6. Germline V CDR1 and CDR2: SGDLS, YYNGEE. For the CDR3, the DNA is TGTGCCAGCAGCGTAGTGGGACAGGGAGACCGCTACACCTTC. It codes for CASSVVGQGDRYTF.

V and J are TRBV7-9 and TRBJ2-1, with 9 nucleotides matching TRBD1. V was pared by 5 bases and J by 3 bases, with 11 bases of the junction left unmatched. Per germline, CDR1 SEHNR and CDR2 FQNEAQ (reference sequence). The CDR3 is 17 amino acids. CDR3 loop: CASSPSAGTGSYNEQFF. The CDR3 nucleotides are TGTGCCAGCAGCCCCTCGGCGGGGACAGGGAGCTACAATGAGCAGTTCTTC.

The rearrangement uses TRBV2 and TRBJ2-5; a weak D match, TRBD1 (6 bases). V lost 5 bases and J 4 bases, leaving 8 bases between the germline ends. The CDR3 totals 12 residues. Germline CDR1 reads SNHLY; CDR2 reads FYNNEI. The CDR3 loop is CASSLRGETQYF. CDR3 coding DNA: TGTGCCAGCAGTCTCAGGGGAGAGACCCAGTACTTC.

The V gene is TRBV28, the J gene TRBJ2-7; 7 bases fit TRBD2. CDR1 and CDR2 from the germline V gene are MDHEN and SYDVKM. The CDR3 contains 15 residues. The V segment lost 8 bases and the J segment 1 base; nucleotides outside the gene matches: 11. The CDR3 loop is CASVTSGGKSYEQYF. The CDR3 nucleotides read TGTGCCAGCGTAACGTCGGGGGGTAAGTCCTACGAGCAGTACTTC.

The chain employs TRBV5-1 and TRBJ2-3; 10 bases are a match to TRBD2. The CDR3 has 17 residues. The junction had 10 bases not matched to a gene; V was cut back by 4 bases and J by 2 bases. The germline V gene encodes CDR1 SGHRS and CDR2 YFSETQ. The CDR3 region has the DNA TGCGCCAGCAGCCCGGTGGCTAGCGGGAGAATCACAGATACGCAGTATTTT. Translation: CASSPVASGRITDTQYF.

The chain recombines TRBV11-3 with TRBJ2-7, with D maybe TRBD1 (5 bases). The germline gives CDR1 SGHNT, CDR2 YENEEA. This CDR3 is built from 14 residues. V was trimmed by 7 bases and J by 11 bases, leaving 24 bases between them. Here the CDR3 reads CASIPIRQKLGEYF. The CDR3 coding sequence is TGTGCCAGCATCCCTATACGACAGAAACTTGGTGAGTACTTC.

The CDR3 loop is CASHTTGNNEKLFF. The CDR3 DNA is TGTGCCAGCCACACGACAGGGAATAATGAAAAACTGTTTTTT. This rearrangement joins TRBV28 to TRBJ1-4; 7 nucleotides align to TRBD1. Per the germline V gene, CDR1 is MDHEN and CDR2 is SYDVKM. The CDR3 has 14 residues. V lost 8 bases, J lost 4 bases, and 7 bases stayed unmatched. The full variable domain, with the rest looked up from reference TRBV28 and TRBJ1-4, is DVKVTQSSRYLVKRTGEKVFLECVQDMDHENMFWYRQDPGLGLRLIYFSYDVKMKEKGDIPEGYSVSREKKERFSLILESASTNQTSMYLCASHTTGNNEKLFFGSGTQLSVL.

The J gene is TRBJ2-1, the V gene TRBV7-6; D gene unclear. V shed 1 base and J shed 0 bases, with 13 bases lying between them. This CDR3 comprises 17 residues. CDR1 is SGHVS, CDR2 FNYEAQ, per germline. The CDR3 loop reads CASSLDPASPSYNEQFF. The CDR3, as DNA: TGTGCCAGCAGCTTAGACCCAGCGAGCCCCTCCTACAATGAGCAGTTCTTC.

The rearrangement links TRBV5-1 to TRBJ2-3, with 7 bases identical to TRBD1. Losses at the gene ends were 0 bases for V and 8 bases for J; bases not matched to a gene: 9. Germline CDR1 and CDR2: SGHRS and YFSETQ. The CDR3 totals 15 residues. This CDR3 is CASSLAPRAGGTQYF. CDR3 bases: TGCGCCAGCAGCTTGGCCCCACGCGCAGGGGGTACGCAGTATTTT.

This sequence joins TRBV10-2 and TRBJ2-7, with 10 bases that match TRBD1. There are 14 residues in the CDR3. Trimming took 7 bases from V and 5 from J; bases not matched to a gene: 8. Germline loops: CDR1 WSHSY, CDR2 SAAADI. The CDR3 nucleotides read TGCGCCAGCACGGGACAGGGGTTTGTCCACGAGCAGTACTTC. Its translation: CASTGQGFVHEQYF.

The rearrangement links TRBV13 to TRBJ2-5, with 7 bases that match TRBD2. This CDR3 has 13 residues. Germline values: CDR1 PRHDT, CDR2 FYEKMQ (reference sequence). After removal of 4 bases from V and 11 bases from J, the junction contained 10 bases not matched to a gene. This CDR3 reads CASSWGPTREQYF. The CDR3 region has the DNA TGTGCCAGCAGCTGGGGACCGACGCGGGAGCAGTACTTC.

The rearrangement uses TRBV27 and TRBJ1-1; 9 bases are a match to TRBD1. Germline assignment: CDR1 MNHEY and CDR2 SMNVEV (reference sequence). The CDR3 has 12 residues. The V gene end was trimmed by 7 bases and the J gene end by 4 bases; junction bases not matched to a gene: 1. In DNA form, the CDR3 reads TGTGCCAGCATGACAGGGGGCACTGAAGCTTTCTTT. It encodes CASMTGGTEAFF.

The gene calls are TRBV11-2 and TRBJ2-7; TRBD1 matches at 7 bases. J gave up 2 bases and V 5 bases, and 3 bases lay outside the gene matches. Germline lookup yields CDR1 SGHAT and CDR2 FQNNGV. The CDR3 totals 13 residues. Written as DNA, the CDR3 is TGTGCCAGCAGCGGACAGGTTGCCTACGAGCAGTACTTC. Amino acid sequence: CASSGQVAYEQYF. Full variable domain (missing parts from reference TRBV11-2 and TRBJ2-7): EAGVAQSPRYKIIEKRQSVAFWCNPISGHATLYWYQQILGQGPKLLIQFQNNGVVDDSQLPKDRFSAERLKGVDSTLKIQPAKLEDSAVYLCASSGQVAYEQYFGPGTRLTVT.

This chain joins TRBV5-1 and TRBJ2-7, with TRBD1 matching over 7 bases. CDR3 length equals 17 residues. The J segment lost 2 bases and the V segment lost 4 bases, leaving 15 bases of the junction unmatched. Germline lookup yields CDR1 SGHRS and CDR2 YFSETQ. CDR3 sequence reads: CASSHDKGGEGTYEQYF. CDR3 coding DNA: TGCGCCAGCAGCCACGACAAAGGGGGCGAAGGGACCTACGAGCAGTACTTC.

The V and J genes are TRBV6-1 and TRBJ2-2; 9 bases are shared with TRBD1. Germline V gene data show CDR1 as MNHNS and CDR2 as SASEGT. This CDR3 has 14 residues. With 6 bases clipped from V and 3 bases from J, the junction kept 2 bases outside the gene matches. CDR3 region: CASSTGGDTGELFF. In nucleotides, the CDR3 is TGTGCCAGCAGCACAGGGGGCGACACCGGGGAGCTGTTTTTT.

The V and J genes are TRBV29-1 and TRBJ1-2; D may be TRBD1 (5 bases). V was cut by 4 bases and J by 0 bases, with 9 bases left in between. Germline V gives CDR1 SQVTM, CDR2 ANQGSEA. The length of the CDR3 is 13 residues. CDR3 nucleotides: TGCAGCGTTGTTTCCAGGGCTAACTATGGCTACACCTTC. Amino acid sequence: CSVVSRANYGYTF.

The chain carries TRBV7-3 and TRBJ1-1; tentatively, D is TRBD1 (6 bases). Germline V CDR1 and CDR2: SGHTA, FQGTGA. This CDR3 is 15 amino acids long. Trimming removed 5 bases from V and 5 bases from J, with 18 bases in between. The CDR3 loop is CASSVLAGAGTEAFF. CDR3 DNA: TGTGCCAGCAGCGTCCTAGCGGGGGCCGGGACTGAAGCTTTCTTT.

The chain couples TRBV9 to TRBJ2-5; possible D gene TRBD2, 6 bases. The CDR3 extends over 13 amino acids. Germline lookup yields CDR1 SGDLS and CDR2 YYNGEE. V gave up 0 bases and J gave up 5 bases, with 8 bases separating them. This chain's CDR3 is CASSVVGGETQYF. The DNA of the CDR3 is TGTGCCAGCAGCGTAGTTGGGGGGGAGACCCAGTACTTC. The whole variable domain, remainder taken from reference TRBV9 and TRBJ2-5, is DSGVTQTPKHLITATGQRVTLRCSPRSGDLSVYWYQQSLDQGLQFLIQYYNGEERAKGNILERFSAQQFPDLHSELNLSSLELGDSALYFCASSVVGGETQYFGPGTRLLVL.

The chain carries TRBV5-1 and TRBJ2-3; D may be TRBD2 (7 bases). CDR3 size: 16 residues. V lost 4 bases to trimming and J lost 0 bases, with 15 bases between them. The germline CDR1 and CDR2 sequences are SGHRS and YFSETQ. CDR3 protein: CASSDGRGASTDTQYF. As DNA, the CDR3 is TGCGCCAGCAGCGATGGGAGGGGGGCTAGCACAGATACGCAGTATTTT.

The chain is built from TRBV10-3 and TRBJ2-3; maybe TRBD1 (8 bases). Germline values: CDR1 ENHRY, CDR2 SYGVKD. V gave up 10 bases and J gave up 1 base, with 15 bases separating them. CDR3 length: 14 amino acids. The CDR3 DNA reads TGTGCCAGCTACAGGGGGGGCGGCACAGATACGCAGTATTTT. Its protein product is CASYRGGGTDTQYF.

The chain's CDR3 is CASRPMDRLNTEAFF. For the CDR3, the DNA is TGTGCCAGCAGGCCCATGGACAGATTGAACACTGAAGCTTTCTTT. This chain joins TRBV6-5 and TRBJ1-1, with a weak D call TRBD1 (6 bases). The V and J ends lost 6 bases and 0 bases respectively, with 14 bases between them. The CDR3 sequence is 15 residues long. Germline lookup yields CDR1 MNHEY and CDR2 SVGAGI.

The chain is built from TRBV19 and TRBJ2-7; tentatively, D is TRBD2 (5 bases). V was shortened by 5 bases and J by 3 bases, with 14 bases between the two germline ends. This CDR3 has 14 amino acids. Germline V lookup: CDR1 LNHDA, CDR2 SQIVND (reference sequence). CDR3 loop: CASSVYGVVYEQYF. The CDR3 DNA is TGTGCCAGTAGTGTGTACGGGGTCGTCTACGAGCAGTACTTC.

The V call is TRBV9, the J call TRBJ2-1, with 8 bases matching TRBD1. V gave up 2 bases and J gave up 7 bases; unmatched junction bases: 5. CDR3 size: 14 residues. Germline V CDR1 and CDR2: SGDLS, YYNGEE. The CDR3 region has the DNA TGTGCCAGCAGCGTCAGGGGGCAGGAGAATGAGCAGTTCTTC. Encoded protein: CASSVRGQENEQFF.